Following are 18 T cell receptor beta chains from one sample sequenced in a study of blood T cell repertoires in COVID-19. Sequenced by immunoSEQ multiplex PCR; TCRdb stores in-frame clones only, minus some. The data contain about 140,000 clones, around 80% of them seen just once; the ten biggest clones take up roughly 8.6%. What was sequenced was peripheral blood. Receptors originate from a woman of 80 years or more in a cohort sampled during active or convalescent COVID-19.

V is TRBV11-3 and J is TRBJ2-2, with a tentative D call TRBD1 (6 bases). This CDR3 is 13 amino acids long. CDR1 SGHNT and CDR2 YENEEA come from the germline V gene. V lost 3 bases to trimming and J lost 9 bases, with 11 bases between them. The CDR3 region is CASSLEQGRELFF. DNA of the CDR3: TGTGCCAGCAGCTTGGAACAGGGAAGGGAGCTGTTTTTT.

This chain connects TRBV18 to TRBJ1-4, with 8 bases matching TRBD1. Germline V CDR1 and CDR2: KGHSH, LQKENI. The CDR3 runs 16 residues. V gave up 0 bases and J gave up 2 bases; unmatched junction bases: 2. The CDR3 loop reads CASSPPDRATNEKLFF. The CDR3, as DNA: TGTGCCAGCTCACCACCGGACAGGGCCACTAATGAAAAACTGTTTTTT.

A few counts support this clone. The DNA for the CDR3 is TGTGCCAGCAGCGTAACGGGACAGAGTTCTTTTGATAACACCATATATTTT. Its protein is CASSVTGQSSFDNTIYF. The V gene is TRBV9, the J gene TRBJ1-3, with TRBD1 matching 7 bases. The germline V gene encodes CDR1 SGDLS and CDR2 YYNGEE. The CDR3 length is 17 residues. Losses at the gene ends were 1 base for V and 7 bases for J; bases not matched to a gene: 14. Complete variable domain (other parts from reference TRBV9 and TRBJ1-3): DSGVTQTPKHLITATGQRVTLRCSPRSGDLSVYWYQQSLDQGLQFLIQYYNGEERAKGNILERFSAQQFPDLHSELNLSSLELGDSALYFCASSVTGQSSFDNTIYFGEGSWLTVV.

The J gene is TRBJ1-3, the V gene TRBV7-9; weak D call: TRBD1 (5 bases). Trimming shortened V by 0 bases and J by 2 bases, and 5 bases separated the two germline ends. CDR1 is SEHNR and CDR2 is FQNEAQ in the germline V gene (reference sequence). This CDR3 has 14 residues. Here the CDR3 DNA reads TGTGCCAGCAGCTTAGCCAGGGCTGGAAACACCATATATTTT. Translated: CASSLARAGNTIYF.

The CDR3 reads CASSLQGTSYEQYF. CDR3 DNA sequence: TGTGCCAGCAGCTTACAGGGTACCTCCTACGAGCAGTACTTC. The chain couples TRBV7-6 to TRBJ2-7; D is possibly TRBD1 (5 bases). V dropped 2 bases and J dropped 0 bases, with 8 bases sitting between them. Germline CDR1 reads SGHVS; CDR2 reads FNYEAQ. The CDR3 loop spans 14 amino acids.

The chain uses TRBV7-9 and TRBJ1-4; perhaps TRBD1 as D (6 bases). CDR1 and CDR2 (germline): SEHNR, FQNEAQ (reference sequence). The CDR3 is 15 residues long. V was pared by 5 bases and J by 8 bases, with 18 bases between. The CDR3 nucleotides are TGTGCCAGCAGCGTCTTACAGGGCCCTGGGGAAAAACTGTTTTTT. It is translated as CASSVLQGPGEKLFF. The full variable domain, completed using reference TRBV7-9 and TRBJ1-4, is DTGVSQNPRHKITKRGQNVTFRCDPISEHNRLYWYRQTLGQGPEFLTYFQNEAQLEKSRLLSDRFSAERPKGSFSTLEIQRTEQGDSAMYLCASSVLQGPGEKLFFGSGTQLSVL.

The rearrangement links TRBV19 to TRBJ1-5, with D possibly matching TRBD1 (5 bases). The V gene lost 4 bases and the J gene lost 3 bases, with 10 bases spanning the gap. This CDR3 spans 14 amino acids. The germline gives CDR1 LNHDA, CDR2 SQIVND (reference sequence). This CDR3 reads CASSTGSLNQPQHF. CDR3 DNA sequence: TGTGCCAGTAGTACAGGGTCCCTCAATCAGCCCCAGCATTTT.

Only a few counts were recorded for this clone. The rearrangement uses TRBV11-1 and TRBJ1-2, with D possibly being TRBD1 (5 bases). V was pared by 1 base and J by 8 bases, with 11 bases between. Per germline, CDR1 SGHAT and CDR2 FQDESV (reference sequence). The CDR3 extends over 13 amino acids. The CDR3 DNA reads TGTGCCAGCAGCTTAGAAGGGGTCGAGGGCTACACCTTC. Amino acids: CASSLEGVEGYTF.

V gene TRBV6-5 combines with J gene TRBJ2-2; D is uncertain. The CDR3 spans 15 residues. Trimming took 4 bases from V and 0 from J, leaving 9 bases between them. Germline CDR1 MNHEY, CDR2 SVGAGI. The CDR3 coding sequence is TGTGCCAGCAGTTTACACAGCTCGAACACCGGGGAGCTGTTTTTT. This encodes CASSLHSSNTGELFF.

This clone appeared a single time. The CDR3 DNA reads TGTGCCAGCAGCTTTAGCCTAGCGTCCCCAAACGACGCAGATACGCAGTATTTT. Protein: CASSFSLASPNDADTQYF. The genes are TRBV7-9 and TRBJ2-3, with a possible D match to TRBD2 (6 bases). Germline V gene lookup returns CDR1 SEHNR and CDR2 FQNEAQ (reference sequence). CDR3 size: 18 residues. Trimming removed 3 bases from V and 4 bases from J, with 23 bases in between.

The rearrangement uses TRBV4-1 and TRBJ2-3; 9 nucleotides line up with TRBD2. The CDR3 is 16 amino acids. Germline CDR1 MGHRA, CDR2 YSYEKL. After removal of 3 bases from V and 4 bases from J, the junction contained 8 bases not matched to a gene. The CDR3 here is CASSHLAGKRPDTQYF. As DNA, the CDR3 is TGCGCCAGCAGCCACCTAGCGGGGAAGCGTCCAGATACGCAGTATTTT.

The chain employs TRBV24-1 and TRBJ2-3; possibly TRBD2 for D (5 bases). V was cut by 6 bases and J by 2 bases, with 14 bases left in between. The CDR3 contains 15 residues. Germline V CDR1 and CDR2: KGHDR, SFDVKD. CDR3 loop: CATSRAEDITDTQYF. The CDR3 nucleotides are TGTGCCACCAGTAGGGCGGAGGATATCACAGATACGCAGTATTTT.

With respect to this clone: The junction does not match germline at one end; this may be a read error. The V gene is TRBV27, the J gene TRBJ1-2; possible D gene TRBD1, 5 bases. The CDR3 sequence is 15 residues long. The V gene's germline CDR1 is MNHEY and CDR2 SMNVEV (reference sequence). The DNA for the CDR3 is TGTGCCAGCAGTTTCGTGCGGGGGTCTAACTATGGCTACGCCTTC. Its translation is CASSFVRGSNYGYAF.

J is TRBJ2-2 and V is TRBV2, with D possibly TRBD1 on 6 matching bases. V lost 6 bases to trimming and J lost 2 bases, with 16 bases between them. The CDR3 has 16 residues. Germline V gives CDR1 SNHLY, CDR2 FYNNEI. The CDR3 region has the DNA TGTGCCAGCAGGAAACAGGGAGTCGGAAACACCGGGGAGCTGTTTTTT. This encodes CASRKQGVGNTGELFF.

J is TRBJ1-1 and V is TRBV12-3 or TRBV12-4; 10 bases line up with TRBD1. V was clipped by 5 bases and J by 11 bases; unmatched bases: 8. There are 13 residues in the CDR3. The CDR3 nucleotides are TGTGCCAGCAGTCAGAGACAGGGGGCGGCGGCTTTCTTT. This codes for CASSQRQGAAAFF.

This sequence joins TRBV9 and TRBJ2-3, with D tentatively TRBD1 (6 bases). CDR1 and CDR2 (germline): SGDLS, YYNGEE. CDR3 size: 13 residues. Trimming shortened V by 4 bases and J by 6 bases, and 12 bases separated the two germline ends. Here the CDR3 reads CASSYIQGDTQYF. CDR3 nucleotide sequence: TGTGCCAGCAGCTACATCCAGGGGGATACGCAGTATTTT.

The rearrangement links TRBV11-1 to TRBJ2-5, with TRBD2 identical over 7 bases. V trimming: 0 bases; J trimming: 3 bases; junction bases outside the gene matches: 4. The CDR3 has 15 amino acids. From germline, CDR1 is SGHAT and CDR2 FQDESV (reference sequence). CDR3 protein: CASSLAGGREETQYF. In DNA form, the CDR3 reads TGTGCCAGCAGCTTAGCGGGAGGGCGCGAAGAGACCCAGTACTTC.

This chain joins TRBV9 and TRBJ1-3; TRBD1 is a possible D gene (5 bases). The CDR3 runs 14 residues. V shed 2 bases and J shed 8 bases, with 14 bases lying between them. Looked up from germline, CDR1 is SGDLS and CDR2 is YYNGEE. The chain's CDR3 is CASSVRPQVDTIYF. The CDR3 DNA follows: TGTGCCAGCAGCGTTCGACCACAGGTCGACACCATATATTTT.